The clone carrying this T cell receptor (beta chain) showed up just a few times. The CDR3 has 17 amino acids. Germline CDR1 reads SNHLY; CDR2 reads FYNNEI. V lost 1 base to trimming and J lost 2 bases; unmatched junction nucleotides: 8. Both TRBC1 and TRBC2 were covered by a beta constant-region primer of two equimolar oligonucleotides. Four rounds of PCR amplified the ligated cDNA using nested alpha and beta constant-region primers plus SP2. TCRdb ran MiXCR on the UMI-ligation and nested PCR reads and lists one entry per CDR3 protein. The table has about 85,000 distinct CDR3 sequences, around 13% seen once. After the first PCR, alpha and beta chain libraries were processed separately. These data belong to a study of naive and memory T cell subsets.

Sequences were obtained from central memory CD4+ T cells from blood. V usage is TRBV2 and J usage is TRBJ2-3, with 8 nucleotides matching TRBD2. The receptor was derived from a human donor in good health. The CDR3 spells CASSEEGGGLHTDTQYF. CDR3 sequence (DNA): TGTGCCAGCAGTGAAGAGGGCGGGGGGCTGCACACAGATACGCAGTATTTT.